Shown below are 9 T cell receptor beta chains from a single sample sequenced in a study of cytomegalovirus exposure and HLA in healthy donors. Primers included in the PCR were 60 Vbeta and 13 Jbeta primers. The protocol was immunoSEQ multiplex PCR, while the TCRdb copy is restricted to in-frame clones and leaves out a portion. The repertoire holds about 130,000 clones, approximately 78% seen once, with approximately 8.1% in the top ten. Material: PBMCs. Source of these receptors: a woman between 45 and 60 years old in good health and CMV-seropositive.

This chain connects TRBV30 to TRBJ1-2, with a weak D call TRBD1 (5 bases). Trimming removed 5 bases at V and 6 bases at J, with 7 bases between. The germline V gene encodes CDR1 GTSNPN and CDR2 SVGIG (reference sequence). The CDR3 has 10 residues. This CDR3 reads CAWQGNGYTF. The CDR3 nucleotides are TGTGCCTGGCAGGGTAATGGCTACACCTTC.

This chain connects TRBV7-2 to TRBJ2-1; a weak D match, TRBD2 (5 bases). The CDR3 has 13 amino acids. The germline gives CDR1 SGHTA, CDR2 FQGNSA. Trimming took off 8 bases at V and 4 bases at J, with 12 bases between the two ends. DNA of the CDR3: TGTGCCAGCGGCCCGAGAGGGTACAATGAGCAGTTCTTC. This sequence encodes CASGPRGYNEQFF.

This chain links TRBV4-2 with TRBJ2-1; D is uncertain. This CDR3 is 14 amino acids long. The V gene lost 1 base and the J gene lost 7 bases, with 11 bases spanning the gap. The germline gives CDR1 LGHNA, CDR2 YNFKEQ. The CDR3 nucleotides read TGTGCCAGCAGCCAAGTTAGCAGAAAAAATGAGCAGTTCTTC. Translation: CASSQVSRKNEQFF.

The CDR3 DNA follows: TGTGCCAGCAGGGTGAGCGGTGGTGGCAATCAGCCCCAGCATTTT. As protein: CASRVSGGGNQPQHF. The chain is built from TRBV7-2 and TRBJ1-5, with no clear D. The germline V and J ends were trimmed by 6 bases and 2 bases, with 14 bases remaining between them. Germline V gives CDR1 SGHTA, CDR2 FQGNSA. The CDR3 has 15 amino acids.

The count of this clone is one. The V and J genes are TRBV7-2 and TRBJ2-7; 7 nucleotides match TRBD1. The CDR3 totals 15 residues. Trimming at V came to 5 bases and at J to 3 bases, leaving 10 bases not matched to a gene. Germline CDR1 is SGHTA and CDR2 is FQGNSA. The CDR3 protein is CASSRSGTADYEQYF. The CDR3 nucleotides read TGTGCCAGCAGCCGCTCCGGGACAGCCGACTACGAGCAGTACTTC.

CDR3 DNA: TGTGCCAGCAGCCCAAACCCGGGACACTGGTACCAAGAGACCCAGTACTTC. Amino acids: CASSPNPGHWYQETQYF. The chain is built from TRBV5-6 and TRBJ2-5; possible D gene TRBD1, 6 bases. V lost 4 bases and J lost 0, with 19 bases in between. The length of the CDR3 is 17 residues. Germline V gene lookup returns CDR1 SGHDT and CDR2 YYEEEE.

The CDR3 DNA reads TGTGCCAGCAGCCACTTGGCGGGTCGGGGCACTGAAGCTTTCTTT. Protein sequence: CASSHLAGRGTEAFF. The rearrangement links TRBV9 to TRBJ1-1; no clear D gene. V was trimmed by 4 bases and J by 4 bases, leaving 17 bases between them. Germline loops: CDR1 SGDLS, CDR2 YYNGEE. This CDR3 has 15 amino acids.

The chain carries TRBV27 and TRBJ2-7; 9 bases agree with TRBD1. V lost 5 bases and J lost 2; bases outside the gene matches: 7. The CDR3 extends over 15 amino acids. Germline CDR1 and CDR2: MNHEY and SMNVEV (reference sequence). As DNA, the CDR3 is TGTGCCAGCAGTCCGGGGACAGGGAAAACCTACGAGCAGTACTTC. It encodes CASSPGTGKTYEQYF.

This clone was detected a few times. The chain joins TRBV4-1 to TRBJ1-2; the D gene is possibly TRBD1 (5 bases). V was cut by 4 bases and J by 0 bases, with 12 bases left in between. From germline, CDR1 is MGHRA and CDR2 YSYEKL. The CDR3 consists of 15 residues. The CDR3, as DNA: TGCGCCAGCAGCCGCGTGCAGGGATCTAACTATGGCTACACCTTC. This codes for CASSRVQGSNYGYTF.